This T cell receptor beta chain was profiled in a study of T cell responses to AZD1222 COVID-19 vaccine. Overall study findings and caveats: With two AZD1222 doses given, Spike-specific TCR breadth and depth both rose. Nearly half of unique spike-specific TCRs reportedly avoided B.1.351 and B.1.1.7 mutated regions. Clonal diversity was possibly underestimated, and white British individuals and females predominated among donors. Every sample of the repertoires postdated the peak T cell response.

In germline, CDR1 is SQVTM, CDR2 ANQGSEA. The V end lost 4 bases, the J end lost 3 bases, and 6 bases lay between the germline ends. This CDR3 has 12 residues. This clone was observed a single time. The antigen remains unidentified. Profiled with immunoSEQ multiplex PCR; TCRdb holds only in-frame clones, not every one. Counted here are roughly 86,000 clones, 75% to 90% occurring once; the ten biggest clones make up 31%. This receptor was taken from an adult in good health. The sequencing here drew on peripheral blood, taken on day 0 of AZD1222 vaccination. The rearrangement uses TRBV29-1 and TRBJ1-4; D gene ambiguous. CDR3 protein: CSVGRSNEKLFF. The CDR3 nucleotides read TGCAGCGTTGGACGGTCTAATGAAAAACTGTTTTTT.